This TCR beta chain appears in the sequencing data of a study of T-cell memory formation after mild COVID-19. Regarding the study as a whole: Contracting clones, day 15 to 85, had balanced CD4/CD8, and later expanders favored CD4+.

A single record per CDR3 protein comes from TCRdb applying MiXCR to the 5' RACE reads. The profile shows under 200,000 distinct CDR3 sequences, around 10% of them singletons. This clonotype was seen only a few times. Its specificity is not known. The CDR3 length is 17 residues. Trimming left V 2 bases short and J 1 base short, with 12 bases between. This receptor was obtained from a man younger than 30 who had mild COVID-19 (a few samples of this study predate the infection). Cell type and time point are not known. The sample was PBMCs or a T cell subset sorted from them (not recorded which). The genes are TRBV12-3 or TRBV12-4 and TRBJ2-6; no reliable D call. The CDR3 DNA is TGTGCCAGCAGTTTAAGGCCGGTTGGGTCTGGGGCCAACGTCCTGACTTTC. Encoded protein: CASSLRPVGSGANVLTF.